This T cell receptor beta chain originates from a study of cytomegalovirus exposure and HLA in healthy donors. All the people who gave samples were healthy bone marrow donors. 13 Jbeta primers and 60 Vbeta primers were used for the PCR. The table came from immunoSEQ multiplex PCR; TCRdb's copy has only in-frame clones and leaves some out. The table shows around 68,000 clones, with 65% to 90% occurring only once. The receptor was derived from a female donor in good health and CMV-seronegative. The sample was PBMCs.

The CDR3 region has the DNA TGTGCCAGCAGTAAACAGGGCTACGAGCAGTACTTC. Its protein product is CASSKQGYEQYF. The chain employs TRBV27 and TRBJ2-7; perhaps TRBD1 as D (6 bases). The CDR3 runs 12 residues. Trimming pared 5 bases from V and 3 bases from J, leaving 8 bases between. CDR1 MNHEY and CDR2 SMNVEV come from the germline V gene (reference sequence).